The sequence of this T cell receptor (beta chain) was determined in a study of tumor-infiltrating lymphocytes in primary liver carcinoma. Unsorted whole blood yielded the blood RNA, and germline DNA was also extracted. Details on this clonotype: A read error may account for a junction end that differs from germline.

This CDR3 is built from 12 residues. The authors made TCR beta cDNA from approximately 490 ng total RNA with a constant-region primer. Slightly modified ARM-PCR served as the procedure for the TCR beta libraries. These libraries came from three rounds of nested multiplex PCR. Two initial PCR rounds of around 9 cycles each paired TRBV1-TRBV30 forward primers with a C-beta reverse primer. TCRdb used MiXCR to reprocess the multiplex PCR reads, holding one entry per CDR3 protein. The sample has some 180,000 distinct CDR3 sequences, less than 65% seen once; the top ten hold 65% to 80%. Sample: peripheral blood. The genes are TRBV12-3 or TRBV12-4 and TRBJ2-1, with D unclear. The TCR was taken from a man aged 35 to 55 with primary liver carcinoma and hepatitis B virus infection. CDR3 sequence: CATSLLGVEQFF. DNA for the CDR3: TGTGCCACCAGTTTATTAGGAGTTGAGCAGTTCTTC.